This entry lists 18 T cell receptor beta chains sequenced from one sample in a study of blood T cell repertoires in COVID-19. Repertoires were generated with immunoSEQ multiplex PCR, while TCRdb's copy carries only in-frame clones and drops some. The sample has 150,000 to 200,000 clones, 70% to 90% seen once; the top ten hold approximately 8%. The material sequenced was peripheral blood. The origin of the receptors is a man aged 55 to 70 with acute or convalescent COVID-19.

CDR3 nucleotides: TGTGCCAGCAGCGTAGCCCCCTCCCCAGGATCTTCCTCTGGAAACACCATATATTTT. This encodes CASSVAPSPGSSSGNTIYF. The rearrangement links TRBV9 to TRBJ1-3, with D uncertain. The V end lost 0 bases, the J end lost 0 bases, and 19 bases lay between the germline ends. Germline V CDR1 and CDR2: SGDLS, YYNGEE. CDR3 length: 19 amino acids.

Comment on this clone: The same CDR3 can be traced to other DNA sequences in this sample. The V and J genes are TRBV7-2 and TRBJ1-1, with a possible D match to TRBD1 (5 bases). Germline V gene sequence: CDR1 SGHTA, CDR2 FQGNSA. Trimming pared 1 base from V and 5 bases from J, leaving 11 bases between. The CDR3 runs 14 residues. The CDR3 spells CASSLEGQETEAFF. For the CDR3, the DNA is TGTGCCAGCAGCTTAGAGGGGCAAGAGACTGAAGCTTTCTTT. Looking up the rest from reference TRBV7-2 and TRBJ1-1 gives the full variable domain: GAGVSQSPSNKVTEKGKDVELRCDPISGHTALYWYRQSLGQGLEFLIYFQGNSAPDKSGLPSDRFSAERTGGSVSTLTIQRTQQEDSAVYLCASSLEGQETEAFFGQGTRLTVV.

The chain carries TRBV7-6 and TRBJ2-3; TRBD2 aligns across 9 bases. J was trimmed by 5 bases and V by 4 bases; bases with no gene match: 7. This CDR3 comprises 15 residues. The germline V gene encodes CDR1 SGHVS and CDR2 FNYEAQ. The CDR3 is CASSSRTSAGDTQYF. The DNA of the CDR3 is TGTGCCAGCAGCTCCCGGACTAGCGCGGGAGATACGCAGTATTTT.

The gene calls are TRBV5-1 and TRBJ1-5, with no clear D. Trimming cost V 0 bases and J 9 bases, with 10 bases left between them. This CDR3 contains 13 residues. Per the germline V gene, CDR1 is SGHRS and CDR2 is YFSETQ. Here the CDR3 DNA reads TGCGCCAGCAGCTTGGAAGCCTCAACGCCCCAGCATTTT. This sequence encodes CASSLEASTPQHF.

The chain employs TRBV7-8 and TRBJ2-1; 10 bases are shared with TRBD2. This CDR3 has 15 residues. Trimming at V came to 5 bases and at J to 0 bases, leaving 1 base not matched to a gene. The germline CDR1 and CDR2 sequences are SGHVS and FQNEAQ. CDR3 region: CASSPSGSSYNEQFF. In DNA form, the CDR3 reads TGTGCCAGCAGCCCTAGCGGGAGCTCCTACAATGAGCAGTTCTTC.

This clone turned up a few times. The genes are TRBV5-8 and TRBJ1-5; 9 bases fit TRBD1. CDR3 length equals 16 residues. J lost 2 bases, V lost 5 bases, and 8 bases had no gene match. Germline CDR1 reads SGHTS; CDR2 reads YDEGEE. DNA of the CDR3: TGTGCCAGCAGGCGGCGGACAGGGGTTGGCAATCAGCCCCAGCATTTT. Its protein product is CASRRRTGVGNQPQHF.

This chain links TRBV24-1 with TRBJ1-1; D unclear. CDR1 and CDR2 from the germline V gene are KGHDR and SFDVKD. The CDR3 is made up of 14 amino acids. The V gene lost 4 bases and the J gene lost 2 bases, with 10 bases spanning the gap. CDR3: CATSDPSLNTEAFF. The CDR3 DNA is TGTGCCACCAGTGACCCATCCCTAAACACTGAAGCTTTCTTT.

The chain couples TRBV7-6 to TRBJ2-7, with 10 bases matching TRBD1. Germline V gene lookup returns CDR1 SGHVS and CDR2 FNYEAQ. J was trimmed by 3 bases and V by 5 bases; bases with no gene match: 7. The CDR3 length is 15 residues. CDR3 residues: CASSLGGTGVYEQYF. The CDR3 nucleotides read TGTGCCAGCAGCCTAGGGGGGACAGGGGTCTACGAGCAGTACTTC.

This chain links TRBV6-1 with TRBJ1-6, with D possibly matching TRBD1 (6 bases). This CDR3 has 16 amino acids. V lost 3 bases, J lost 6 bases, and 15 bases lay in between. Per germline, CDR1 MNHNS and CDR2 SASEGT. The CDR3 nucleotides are TGTGCCAGCAGTGAGCGGCAGGGGCCCACTAATTCACCCCTCCACTTT. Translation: CASSERQGPTNSPLHF.

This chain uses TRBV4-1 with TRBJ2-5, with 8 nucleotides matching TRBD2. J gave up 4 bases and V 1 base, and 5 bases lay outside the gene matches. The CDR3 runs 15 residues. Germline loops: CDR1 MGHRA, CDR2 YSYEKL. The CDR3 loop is CASSQGPAGAETQYF. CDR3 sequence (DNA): TGCGCCAGCAGCCAAGGCCCAGCGGGAGCAGAGACCCAGTACTTC.

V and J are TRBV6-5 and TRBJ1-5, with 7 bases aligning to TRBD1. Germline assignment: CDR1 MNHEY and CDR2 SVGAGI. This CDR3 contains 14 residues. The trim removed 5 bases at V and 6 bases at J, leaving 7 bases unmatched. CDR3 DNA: TGTGCCAGCAGTCCCGACAGGGCCAGTCAGCCCCAGCATTTT. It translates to CASSPDRASQPQHF.

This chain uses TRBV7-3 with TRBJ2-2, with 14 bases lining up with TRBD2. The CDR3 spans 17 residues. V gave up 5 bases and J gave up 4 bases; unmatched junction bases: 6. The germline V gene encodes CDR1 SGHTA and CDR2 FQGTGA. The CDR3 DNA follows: TGTGCCAGCAGCCCGGGACTAGCGGGAGTTACCACCGGGGAGCTGTTTTTT. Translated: CASSPGLAGVTTGELFF.

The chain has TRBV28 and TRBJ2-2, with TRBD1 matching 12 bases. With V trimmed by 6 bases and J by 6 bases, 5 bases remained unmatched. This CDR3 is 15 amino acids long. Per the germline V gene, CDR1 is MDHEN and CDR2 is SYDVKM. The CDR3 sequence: CASSRDRGLPGELFF. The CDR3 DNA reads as TGTGCCAGCAGCCGGGACAGGGGGCTTCCCGGGGAGCTGTTTTTT.

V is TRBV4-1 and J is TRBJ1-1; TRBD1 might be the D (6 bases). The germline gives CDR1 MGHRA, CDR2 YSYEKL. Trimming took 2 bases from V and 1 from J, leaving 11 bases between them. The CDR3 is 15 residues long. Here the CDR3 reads CASSQTGRGNTEAFF. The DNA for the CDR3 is TGCGCCAGCAGCCAAACAGGGAGAGGGAACACTGAAGCTTTCTTT.

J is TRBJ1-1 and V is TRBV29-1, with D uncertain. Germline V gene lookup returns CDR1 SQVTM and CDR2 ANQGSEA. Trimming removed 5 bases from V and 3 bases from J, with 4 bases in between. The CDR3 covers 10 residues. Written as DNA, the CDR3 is TGCAGCGTTCTATACACTGAAGCTTTCTTT. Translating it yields CSVLYTEAFF.

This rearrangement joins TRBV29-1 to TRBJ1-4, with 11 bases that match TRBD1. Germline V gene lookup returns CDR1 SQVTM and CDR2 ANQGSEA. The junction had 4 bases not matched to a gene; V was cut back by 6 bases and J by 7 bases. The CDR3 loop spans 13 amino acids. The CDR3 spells CSVGGTGGEKLFF. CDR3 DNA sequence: TGCAGCGTCGGGGGGACAGGGGGTGAAAAACTGTTTTTT.

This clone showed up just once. CDR3 bases: TGTGCCAGCAGCTTAGGACTAGCGGGATCCTACAATGAGCAGTTCTTC. This sequence encodes CASSLGLAGSYNEQFF. V usage is TRBV13 and J usage is TRBJ2-1; 10 nucleotides align to TRBD2. Trimming removed 0 bases from V and 1 base from J; junction bases left unmatched: 0. This CDR3 is 16 amino acids long. CDR1 and CDR2 from the germline V gene are PRHDT and FYEKMQ (reference sequence).

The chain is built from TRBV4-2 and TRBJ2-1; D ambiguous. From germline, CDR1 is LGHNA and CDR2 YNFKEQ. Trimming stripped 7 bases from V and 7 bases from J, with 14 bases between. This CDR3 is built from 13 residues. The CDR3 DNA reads TGTGCCAGCACCTCCTACGATAGAAATGAGCAGTTCTTC. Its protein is CASTSYDRNEQFF.